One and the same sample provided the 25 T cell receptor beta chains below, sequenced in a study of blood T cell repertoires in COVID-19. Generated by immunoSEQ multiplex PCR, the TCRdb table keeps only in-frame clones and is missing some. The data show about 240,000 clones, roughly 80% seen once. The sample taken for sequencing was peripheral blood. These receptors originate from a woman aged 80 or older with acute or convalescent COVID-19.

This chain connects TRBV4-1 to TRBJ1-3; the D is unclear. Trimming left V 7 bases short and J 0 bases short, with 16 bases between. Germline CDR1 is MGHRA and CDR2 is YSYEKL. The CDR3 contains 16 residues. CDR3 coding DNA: TGCGCCAGCACCTCAAGCGCGGCCTACTCTGGAAACACCATATATTTT. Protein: CASTSSAAYSGNTIYF.

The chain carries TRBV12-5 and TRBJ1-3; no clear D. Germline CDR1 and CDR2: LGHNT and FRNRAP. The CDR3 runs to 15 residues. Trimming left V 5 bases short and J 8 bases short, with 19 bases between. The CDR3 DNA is TGTGCTAGTGGTCCCTGGGGTACGGGGAGGGACACCATATATTTT. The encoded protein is CASGPWGTGRDTIYF.

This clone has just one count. The CDR3 nucleotides read TGCGCCAGCAGCTCCGAGACAGTACTCTCTGGAAACACCATATATTTT. Translated, it gives CASSSETVLSGNTIYF. The chain joins TRBV5-1 to TRBJ1-3; possible D gene TRBD1, 5 bases. Germline V lookup: CDR1 SGHRS, CDR2 YFSETQ. V shed 3 bases and J shed 0 bases, with 13 bases lying between them. The CDR3 loop spans 16 amino acids.

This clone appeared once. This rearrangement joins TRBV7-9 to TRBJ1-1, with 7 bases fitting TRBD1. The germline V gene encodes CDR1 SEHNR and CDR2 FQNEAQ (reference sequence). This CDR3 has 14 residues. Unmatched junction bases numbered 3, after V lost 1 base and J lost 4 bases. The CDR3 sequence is CASSLGQGSTEAFF. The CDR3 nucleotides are TGTGCCAGCAGCTTAGGACAGGGATCCACTGAAGCTTTCTTT.

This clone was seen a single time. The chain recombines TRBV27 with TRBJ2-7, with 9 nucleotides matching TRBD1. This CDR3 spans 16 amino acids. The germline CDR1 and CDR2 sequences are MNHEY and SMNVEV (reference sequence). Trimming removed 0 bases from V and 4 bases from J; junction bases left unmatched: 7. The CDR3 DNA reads TGTGCCAGCAGTTTATCCTCGGGACAGGGAAGGTACGAGCAGTACTTC. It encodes CASSLSSGQGRYEQYF.

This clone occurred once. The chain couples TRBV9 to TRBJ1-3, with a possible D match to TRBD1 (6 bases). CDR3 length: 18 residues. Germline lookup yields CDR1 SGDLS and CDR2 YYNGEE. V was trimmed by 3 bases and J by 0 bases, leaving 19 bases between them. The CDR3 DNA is TGTGCCAGCAGCGCCTACATTTCAGGGGTTAGCTCTGGAAACACCATATATTTT. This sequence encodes CASSAYISGVSSGNTIYF.

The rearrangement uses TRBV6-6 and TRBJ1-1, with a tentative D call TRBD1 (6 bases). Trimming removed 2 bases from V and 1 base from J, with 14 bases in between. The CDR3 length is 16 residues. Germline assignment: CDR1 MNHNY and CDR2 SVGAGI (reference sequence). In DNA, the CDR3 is TGTGCCAGCAGTTACACAGGGATATTGGGGAACACTGAAGCTTTCTTT. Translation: CASSYTGILGNTEAFF.

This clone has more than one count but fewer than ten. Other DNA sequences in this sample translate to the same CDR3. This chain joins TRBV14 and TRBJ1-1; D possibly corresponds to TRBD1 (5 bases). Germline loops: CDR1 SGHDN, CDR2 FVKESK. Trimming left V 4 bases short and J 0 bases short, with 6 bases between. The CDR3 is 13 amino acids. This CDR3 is CASSRGLNTEAFF. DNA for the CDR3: TGTGCCAGCAGCCGGGGCTTGAACACTGAAGCTTTCTTT.

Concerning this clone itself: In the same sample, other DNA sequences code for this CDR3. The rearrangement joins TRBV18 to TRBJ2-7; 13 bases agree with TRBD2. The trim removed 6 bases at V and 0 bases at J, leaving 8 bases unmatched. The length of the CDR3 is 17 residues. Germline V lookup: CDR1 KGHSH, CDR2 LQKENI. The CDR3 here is CASSLTSGGPNSYEQYF. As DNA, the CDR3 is TGTGCCAGCTCGTTGACTAGCGGGGGGCCCAACTCCTACGAGCAGTACTTC.

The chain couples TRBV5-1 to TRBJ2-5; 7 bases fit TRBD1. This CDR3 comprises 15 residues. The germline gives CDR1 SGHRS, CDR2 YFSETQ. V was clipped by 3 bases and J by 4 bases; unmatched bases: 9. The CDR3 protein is CASSSPGQFLETQYF. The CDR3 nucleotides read TGCGCCAGCAGCTCACCGGGACAGTTCCTAGAGACCCAGTACTTC.

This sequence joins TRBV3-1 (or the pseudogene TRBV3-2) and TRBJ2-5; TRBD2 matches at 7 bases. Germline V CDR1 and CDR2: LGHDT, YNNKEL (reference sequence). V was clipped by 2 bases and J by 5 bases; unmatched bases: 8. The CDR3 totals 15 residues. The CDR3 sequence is CASSQYGRGSETQYF. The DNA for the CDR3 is TGTGCCAGCAGCCAATATGGGCGGGGGTCGGAGACCCAGTACTTC.

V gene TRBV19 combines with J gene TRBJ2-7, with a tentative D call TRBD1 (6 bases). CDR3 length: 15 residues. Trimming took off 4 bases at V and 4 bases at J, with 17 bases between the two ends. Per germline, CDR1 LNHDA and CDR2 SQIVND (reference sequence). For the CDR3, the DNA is TGTGCCAGTAGTACCTACCGGGACAAGGCGTACGAGCAGTACTTC. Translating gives CASSTYRDKAYEQYF.

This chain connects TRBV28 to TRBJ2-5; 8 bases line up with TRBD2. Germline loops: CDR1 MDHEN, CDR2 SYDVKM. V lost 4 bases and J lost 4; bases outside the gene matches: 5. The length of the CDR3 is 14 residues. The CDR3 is CASSSPRGGETQYF. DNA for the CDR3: TGTGCCAGCAGTTCCCCCCGGGGGGGAGAGACCCAGTACTTC.

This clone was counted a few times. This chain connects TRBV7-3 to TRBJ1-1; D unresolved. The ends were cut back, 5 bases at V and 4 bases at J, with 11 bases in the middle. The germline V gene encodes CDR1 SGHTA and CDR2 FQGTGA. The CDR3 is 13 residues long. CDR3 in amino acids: CASSPSGGTEAFF. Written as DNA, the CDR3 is TGTGCCAGCAGCCCGAGCGGCGGCACTGAAGCTTTCTTT.

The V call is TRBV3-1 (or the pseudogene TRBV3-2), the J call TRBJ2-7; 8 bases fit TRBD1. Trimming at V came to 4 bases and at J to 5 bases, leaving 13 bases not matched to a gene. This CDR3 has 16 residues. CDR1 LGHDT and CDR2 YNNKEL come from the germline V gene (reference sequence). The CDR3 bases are TGTGCCAGCAGCCCTCTCGGACAGGGCCCCTGGGACGAGCAGTACTTC. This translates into CASSPLGQGPWDEQYF.

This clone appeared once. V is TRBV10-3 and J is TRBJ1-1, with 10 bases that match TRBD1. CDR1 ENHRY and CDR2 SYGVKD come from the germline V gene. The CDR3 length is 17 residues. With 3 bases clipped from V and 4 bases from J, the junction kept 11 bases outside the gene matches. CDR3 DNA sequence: TGTGCCATCAGTGACAGAAGGGACAGGGGTGTGAGCACTGAAGCTTTCTTT. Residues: CAISDRRDRGVSTEAFF.

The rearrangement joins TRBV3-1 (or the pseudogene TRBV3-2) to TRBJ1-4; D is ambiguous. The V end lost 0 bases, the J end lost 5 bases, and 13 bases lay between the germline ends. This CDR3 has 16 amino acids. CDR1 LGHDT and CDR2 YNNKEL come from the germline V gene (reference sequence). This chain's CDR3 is CASSQDRAAGNEKLFF. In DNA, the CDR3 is TGTGCCAGCAGCCAAGATCGGGCCGCGGGGAATGAAAAACTGTTTTTT.

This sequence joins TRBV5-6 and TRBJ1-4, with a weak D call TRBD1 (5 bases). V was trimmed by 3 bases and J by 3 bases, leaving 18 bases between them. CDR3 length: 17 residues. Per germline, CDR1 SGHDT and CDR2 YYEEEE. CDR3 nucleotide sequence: TGTGCCAGCAGCTGGGGTACGGGGGGTTCAGCTAATGAAAAACTGTTTTTT. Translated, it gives CASSWGTGGSANEKLFF.

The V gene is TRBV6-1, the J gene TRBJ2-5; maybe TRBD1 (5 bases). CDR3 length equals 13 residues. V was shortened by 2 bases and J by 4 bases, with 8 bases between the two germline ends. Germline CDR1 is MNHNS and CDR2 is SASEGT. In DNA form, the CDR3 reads TGTGCCAGCAGTGAATTGGGGCGAGAGACCCAGTACTTC. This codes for CASSELGRETQYF.

This chain's CDR3 is CASSLRGGTSGNTIYF. Written as DNA, the CDR3 is TGTGCCAGCAGCTTGAGGGGCGGAACCTCTGGAAACACCATATATTTT. The J gene is TRBJ1-3, the V gene TRBV5-8; D might be TRBD1 (5 bases). Trimming left V 1 base short and J 0 bases short, with 11 bases between. Looked up from germline, CDR1 is SGHTS and CDR2 is YDEGEE. This CDR3 is built from 16 residues.

CDR3 residues: CASRSGGNNEQFF. Here the CDR3 DNA reads TGTGCCAGCAGGAGCGGGGGCAACAATGAGCAGTTCTTC. The V gene is TRBV28, the J gene TRBJ2-1, with 8 bases matching TRBD2. The V gene end was trimmed by 6 bases and the J gene end by 5 bases; junction bases not matched to a gene: 3. Per the germline V gene, CDR1 is MDHEN and CDR2 is SYDVKM. This CDR3 has 13 residues. The variable domain in full, with the rest retrieved from reference TRBV28 and TRBJ2-1, is DVKVTQSSRYLVKRTGEKVFLECVQDMDHENMFWYRQDPGLGLRLIYFSYDVKMKEKGDIPEGYSVSREKKERFSLILESASTNQTSMYLCASRSGGNNEQFFGPGTRLTVL.

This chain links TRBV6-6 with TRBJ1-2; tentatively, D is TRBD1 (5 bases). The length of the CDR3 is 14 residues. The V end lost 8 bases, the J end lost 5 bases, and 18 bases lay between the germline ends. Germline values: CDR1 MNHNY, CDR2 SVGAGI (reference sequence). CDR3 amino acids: CASVGAGLRYGYTF. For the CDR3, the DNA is TGTGCCAGCGTTGGGGCAGGGCTTAGGTATGGCTACACCTTC.

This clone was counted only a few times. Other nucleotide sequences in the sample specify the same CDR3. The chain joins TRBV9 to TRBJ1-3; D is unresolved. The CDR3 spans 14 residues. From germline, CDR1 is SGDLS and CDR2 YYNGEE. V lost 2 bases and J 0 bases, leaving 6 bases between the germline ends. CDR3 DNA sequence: TGTGCCAGCAGCGTCTCTAGCTCTGGAAACACCATATATTTT. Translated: CASSVSSSGNTIYF.

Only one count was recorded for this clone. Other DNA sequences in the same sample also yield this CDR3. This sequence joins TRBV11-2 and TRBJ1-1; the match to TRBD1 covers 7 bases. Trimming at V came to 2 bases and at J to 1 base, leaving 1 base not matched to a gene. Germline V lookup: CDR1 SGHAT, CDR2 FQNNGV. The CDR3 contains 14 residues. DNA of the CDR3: TGTGCCAGCAGCTTAAGGACAGGGAACACTGAAGCTTTCTTT. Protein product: CASSLRTGNTEAFF.

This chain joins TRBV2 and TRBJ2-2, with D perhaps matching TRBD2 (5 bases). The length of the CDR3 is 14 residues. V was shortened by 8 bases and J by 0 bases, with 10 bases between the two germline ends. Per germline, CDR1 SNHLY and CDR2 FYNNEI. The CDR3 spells CASSGLPNTGELFF. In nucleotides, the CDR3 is TGTGCCAGCTCCGGACTCCCGAACACCGGGGAGCTGTTTTTT.